What follows are 22 T cell receptor beta chains derived from one specimen sequenced in a study of prognosis after radiotherapy for stage I lung cancer (dated by TCRdb to 2020 to 2022). The sequencing machine was an Illumina HiSeq 3000. Two rounds of multiplex PCR on genomic DNA were used to amplify the TCR beta CDR3 region. In the first PCR round, primers specific to each TRBV and TRBJ gene were used, and the primer sequences were filed in Chinese patent CN105087789A. The public reads were quality trimmed at Q25 with fastp and then assembled into clones with MiXCR by TCRdb, keeping productive beta chains. Entries that share a CDR3 protein sequence are merged under the most common genes and DNA. The sample table shows fewer than 65,000 distinct CDR3 sequences, and 30% to 35% are seen once. About a tenth of the sample belongs to the ten largest clones. Sequenced material: PBMCs, taken before or after stereotactic body radiation therapy (not recorded which). The receptors here all came from a donor over 45 with non-small cell lung cancer.

In this sample, this clonotype turned up many times. CDR3 coding DNA: TGTGCCAGCAGTACTGCTACGAACACCGGGGAGCTGTTTTTT. It codes for CASSTATNTGELFF. The V and J genes are TRBV5-4 and TRBJ2-2, with unresolved D. This CDR3 region has 14 residues. Germline V lookup: CDR1 SGHNT, CDR2 YYREEE (reference sequence). Trimming took 5 bases from V and 0 from J, leaving 8 bases between them. The complete variable domain, with remaining parts taken from reference TRBV5-4 and TRBJ2-2, reads ETGVTQSPTHLIKTRGQQVTLRCSSQSGHNTVSWYQQALGQGPQFIFQYYREEENGRGNFPPRFSGLQFPNYSSELNVNALELDDSALYLCASSTATNTGELFFGEGSRLTVL.

Many counts were recorded for this clonotype. The chain recombines TRBV12-3 or TRBV12-4 with TRBJ2-1; possible D gene TRBD1, 5 bases. The V gene lost 6 bases and the J gene lost 6 bases, with 9 bases spanning the gap. The CDR3 has 12 residues. The CDR3 region is CASSYGANEQFF. CDR3 bases: TGTGCCAGCAGCTATGGGGCCAATGAGCAGTTCTTC.

In its sample, this clonotype was seen many times. The V and J genes are TRBV28 and TRBJ1-1; maybe TRBD1 (5 bases). V was cut by 0 bases and J by 1 base, with 6 bases left in between. This CDR3 contains 14 residues. Germline V gives CDR1 MDHEN, CDR2 SYDVKM. The CDR3 nucleotides are TGTGCCAGCAGTTTATGGGGGGGGAACACTGAAGCTTTCTTT. Translation: CASSLWGGNTEAFF.

The sample holds many counts of this clonotype. The chain is built from TRBV10-2 and TRBJ2-2; a weak D match, TRBD2 (5 bases). V lost 7 bases and J 4 bases, leaving 7 bases between the germline ends. Germline CDR1 WSHSY, CDR2 SAAADI. The CDR3 is 12 residues long. Here the CDR3 reads CASTEGTGELFF. CDR3 in DNA: TGCGCCAGCACCGAGGGCACCGGGGAGCTGTTTTTT.

At least ten counts were recorded for this clonotype. The chain links TRBV7-9 to TRBJ2-1, with 12 bases fitting TRBD2. The CDR3 is 15 amino acids. V gave up 8 bases and J gave up 9 bases; unmatched junction bases: 11. Germline assignment: CDR1 SEHNR and CDR2 FQNEAQ (reference sequence). The CDR3 bases are TGTGCCAGCGGCCTGTTGGGACTAGCGGGCACTGAGCAGTTCTTC. It is translated as CASGLLGLAGTEQFF.

This clonotype was detected ten times or more. The rearrangement uses TRBV29-1 and TRBJ2-1; D gene unclear. Between the trimmed V and J ends, which lost 7 bases and 5 bases, there was a span of 9 bases. Germline loops: CDR1 SQVTM, CDR2 ANQGSEA. The CDR3 length is 11 residues. The DNA of the CDR3 is TGCAGCGCAAAGGCCAACAATGAGCAGTTCTTC. Its protein product is CSAKANNEQFF.

In its sample, this clonotype was seen a few times. Possible read error: a much larger clone is one base away. V usage is TRBV7-6 and J usage is TRBJ2-2, with TRBD1 matching over 8 bases. Germline CDR1 is SGHVS and CDR2 is FNYEAQ. The CDR3 is 15 amino acids. Trimming took 7 bases from V and 5 from J; bases not matched to a gene: 9. The CDR3 coding sequence is TGTGCCAGCAACGAGCAGACAGGGGTGACCGGGGAGCTGTTTTTT. It codes for CASNEQTGVTGELFF.

This clonotype came up many times. Compared with germline, one end of the junction differs, possibly owing to a read error. This CDR3 reads CAGSTKEGTSGSYEQYF. The CDR3 coding sequence is TGTGCCGGCAGCACTAAGGAAGGGACTAGCGGCTCCTACGAGCAGTACTTC. V is TRBV11-3 and J is TRBJ2-7; 11 nucleotides align to TRBD2. The CDR3 extends over 17 amino acids. Germline-derived CDR1 and CDR2 are SGHNT and YENEEA. Full variable domain (missing parts from reference TRBV11-3 and TRBJ2-7): EAGVVQSPRYKIIEKKQPVAFWCNPISGHNTLYWYLQNLGQGPELLIRYENEEAVDDSQLPKDRFSAERLKGVDSTLKIQPAELGDSAVYLCAGSTKEGTSGSYEQYFGPGTRLTVT.

This clonotype showed up many times. The chain has TRBV28 and TRBJ1-1; D remains ambiguous. Germline loops: CDR1 MDHEN, CDR2 SYDVKM. The CDR3 has 13 amino acids. The V and J ends lost 5 bases and 5 bases respectively, with 12 bases between them. The CDR3, as DNA: TGTGCCAGCAGTGCGGCCGGGAGGACTGAAGCTTTCTTT. It encodes CASSAAGRTEAFF.

The table lists this clonotype with many counts. The chain employs TRBV24-1 and TRBJ1-1; D gene ambiguous. This CDR3 is 12 amino acids long. CDR1 is KGHDR, CDR2 SFDVKD, per germline. The V and J ends lost 4 bases and 6 bases respectively, with 8 bases between them. The CDR3 loop is CATSDPGAEAFF. The CDR3, as DNA: TGTGCCACCAGTGACCCCGGGGCTGAAGCTTTCTTT.

With respect to this clonotype: A junction end diverges from the germline sequence, so it may reflect a read error. The chain couples TRBV7-2 to TRBJ2-7, with 9 bases fitting TRBD1. CDR1 is SGHTA, CDR2 FQGNSA, per germline. This CDR3 has 14 residues. The CDR3 DNA follows: TGTGCCAGAAGCTTAGCCGGGACAGGGTACGAGCAGTACTTC. It translates to CARSLAGTGYEQYF.

This clonotype has a count of ten or more. This CDR3 reads CASSQDRGRGQGYTF. The CDR3 bases are TGTGCCAGCAGCCAAGATCGAGGACGCGGGCAGGGCTACACCTTC. This chain connects TRBV3-1 to TRBJ1-2; D is unresolved. This CDR3 is 15 amino acids long. Trimming pared 0 bases from V and 8 bases from J, leaving 16 bases between. The V gene's germline CDR1 is LGHDT and CDR2 YNNKEL (reference sequence).

About this clonotype itself: It may be a read error: a sequence one base away is much more abundant. The genes are TRBV6-5 and TRBJ2-5; possibly TRBD2 for D (6 bases). The CDR3 covers 13 residues. Germline V gene sequence: CDR1 MNHEY, CDR2 SVGAGI. This chain's CDR3 is CASIYLGGQTQYF. CDR3 DNA sequence: TGTGCCAGCATTTACTTGGGGGGACAGACCCAGTACTTC.

In this sample, this clonotype turned up once. This may be a read error: a much more frequent sequence differs by one nucleotide. The chain joins TRBV12-3 or TRBV12-4 to TRBJ2-5; D is uncertain. The length of the CDR3 is 12 residues. Trimming took 10 bases from V and 6 from J, leaving 15 bases between them. CDR3 protein: CANSYSIQTQYF. In DNA form, the CDR3 reads TGTGCCAACAGCTACAGTATACAGACCCAGTACTTC.

This clonotype is judged medium-sized. The chain couples TRBV20-1 to TRBJ2-7; D may be TRBD1 or TRBD2 (5 bases each). Germline V gives CDR1 DFQATT, CDR2 SNEGSKA (reference sequence). The length of the CDR3 is 15 residues. V gave up 2 bases and J gave up 0 bases, with 14 bases separating them. The CDR3 sequence: CSARNPSGPSYEQYF. The CDR3 coding sequence is TGCAGTGCTAGAAATCCGTCGGGGCCCTCCTACGAGCAGTACTTC.

This clonotype showed up many times. V is TRBV7-2 and J is TRBJ1-1, with a weak D call TRBD1 (5 bases). V was pared by 2 bases and J by 3 bases, with 7 bases between. Per the germline V gene, CDR1 is SGHTA and CDR2 is FQGNSA. The CDR3 totals 13 residues. CDR3 protein: CASSLRQHTEAFF. CDR3 bases: TGTGCCAGCAGCTTAAGACAGCACACTGAAGCTTTCTTT.

This clonotype was counted many times. The chain carries TRBV28 and TRBJ1-1; 9 bases agree with TRBD1. The germline V gene encodes CDR1 MDHEN and CDR2 SYDVKM. This CDR3 region has 14 residues. After removal of 10 bases from V and 6 bases from J, the junction contained 12 bases not matched to a gene. CDR3 sequence (DNA): TGTGCCACCAAGATACAGGGGGCTAGGGCTGAAGCTTTCTTT. Protein product: CATKIQGARAEAFF.

This clonotype was counted many times. The chain has TRBV28 and TRBJ1-1; 8 positions match TRBD1. V shed 8 bases, J shed 2 bases, and the junction held 7 bases outside the gene matches. The length of the CDR3 is 14 residues. Looked up from germline, CDR1 is MDHEN and CDR2 is SYDVKM. CDR3 loop: CASYTQGANTEAFF. The DNA for the CDR3 is TGTGCCAGCTACACCCAGGGGGCCAACACTGAAGCTTTCTTT.

Comments on this clonotype: This likely came from a read error, as a far larger clone is one base away. The chain carries TRBV6-2 or TRBV6-3 and TRBJ2-7; 7 nucleotides align to TRBD2. The V gene's germline CDR1 is MNHEY and CDR2 SVGEGT. V was pared by 6 bases and J by 6 bases, with 8 bases of the junction left unmatched. CDR3 length equals 13 residues. The CDR3 here is CASSPGGRGEQYF. Here the CDR3 DNA reads TGTGCCAGCAGCCCGGGGGGTCGGGGCGAGCAGTACTTC.

Comments on this clonotype: Just one base apart from a much larger clone, this may be a read error. The CDR3 DNA reads TGTGCCACGCGCCTTGAGTGCAATCAGCCCCAGCATTTT. Protein: CATRLECNQPQHF. The genes are TRBV6-2 or TRBV6-3 and TRBJ1-5; D gene uncertain. CDR3 length equals 13 residues. Looked up from germline, CDR1 is MNHEY and CDR2 is SVGEGT. The ends were cut back, 10 bases at V and 2 bases at J, with 12 bases in the middle.

Many counts were recorded for this clonotype. The J gene is TRBJ2-3, the V gene TRBV7-2; TRBD2 matches at 7 bases. The V gene end was trimmed by 5 bases and the J gene end by 1 base; junction bases not matched to a gene: 6. The CDR3 sequence is 15 residues long. Germline loops: CDR1 SGHTA, CDR2 FQGNSA. CDR3 coding DNA: TGTGCCAGCAGCCCTTGGACTAGTCGCACAGATACGCAGTATTTT. Amino acid sequence: CASSPWTSRTDTQYF.

This clonotype was observed many times. The chain links TRBV30 to TRBJ1-2; possibly TRBD1 for D (5 bases). V lost 7 bases to trimming and J lost 3 bases, with 12 bases between them. The CDR3 runs 12 residues. CDR1 is GTSNPN, CDR2 SVGIG, per germline (reference sequence). In nucleotides, the CDR3 is TGTGCCTATCAAAAACAGGACTATGGCTACACCTTC. Translation: CAYQKQDYGYTF.